This TCR beta chain was found in a study of blood T cell repertoires in COVID-19. The data were produced by immunoSEQ multiplex PCR, yet TCRdb's version contains in-frame clones alone and is incomplete. Among around 130,000 clones, under 90% were seen once, and the ten largest hold under 4%. This clone was seen more than once but under ten times. This CDR3 region has 14 residues. The trim removed 5 bases at V and 5 bases at J, leaving 5 bases unmatched. Germline CDR1 and CDR2: SNHLY and FYNNEI. The source is a man in his sixties with acute or convalescent COVID-19. V usage is TRBV2 and J usage is TRBJ2-4, with 8 bases lining up with TRBD1. Material: peripheral blood. Here the CDR3 DNA reads TGTGCCAGCAGTCAAGACAGGGGACAAAACATTCAGTACTTC. It specifies CASSQDRGQNIQYF.